Listed below are T cell receptor beta chains from one sample, sequenced in a study of siplizumab effects on memory and regulatory T cells. The data were produced by immunoSEQ multiplex PCR, yet TCRdb's version contains in-frame clones alone and is incomplete. The repertoire holds about 100,000 clones, roughly 93% seen once, with roughly 0.64% in the top ten. Sequenced: Tregs sorted from blood. Source of these receptors: a human donor in good health. The CDR3 runs from the conserved cysteine through the conserved F or W. D genes are given only for firm matches. The size entry is marked missing in some rows and otherwise reads once, few, many or a size class.

size	V	D	J	DNA	CDR3
-	TRBV18	-	TRBJ2-7	TGTGCCAGCTCACCTCTAGAGATCGGCGAGCAGTACTTC	CASSPLEIGEQYF
-	TRBV7-8	TRBD2	TRBJ2-1	TGTGCCAGCAGCTTAGTAGCGGGGGGGCCCCATGAGCAGTTCTTC	CASSLVAGGPHEQFF
-	TRBV4-2	-	TRBJ2-3	TGTGCCAGCAGCCAAGATCGACAGCATACGCAGTATTTT	CASSQDRQHTQYF
-	TRBV5-1	-	TRBJ1-1	TGCGCCAGCAGCGCACAGATGAACACTGAAGCTTTCTTT	CASSAQMNTEAFF
-	TRBV2	-	TRBJ1-6	TGTGCCAGTCGTTTTTCCCCCGTATGGTTTGAGGAGAATTCACCCCTCCACTTT	CASRFSPVWFEENSPLHF
-	TRBV19	-	TRBJ1-1	TGTGCCAGTAGTCCCAGAGTAGGACGGAACACTGAAGCTTTCTTT	CASSPRVGRNTEAFF
-	TRBV10-3	-	TRBJ2-3	TGTGCCACCATGAGCACAGATACGCAGTATTTT	CATMSTDTQYF
-	TRBV5-1	-	TRBJ2-7	TGCGCCAGCGGGAGTCACTACGAGCAGTACTTC	CASGSHYEQYF
-	TRBV5-1	TRBD1	TRBJ2-5	TGCGCCAGCCGTCCGGGACAGGGTCAAGAGACCCAGTACTTC	CASRPGQGQETQYF
-	TRBV2	TRBD1	TRBJ1-6	TGTGCCAGCAGGGAACAGGGGGCGAGTAATTCACCCCTCCACTTT	CASREQGASNSPLHF
-	TRBV19	-	TRBJ2-2	TGTGCCAGTTCTCGACGGAGTCTTTCCGGGGAGCTGTTTTTT	CASSRRSLSGELFF
-	TRBV5-1	-	TRBJ1-2	TGCGCCAGGACCGTGCTAGGGTACGATGGCTACACCTTC	CARTVLGYDGYTF
-	TRBV29-1	-	TRBJ2-5	TGCAGCGTTGCTAGTTTGGCAGGGCACGAGACCCAGTACTTC	CSVASLAGHETQYF
-	TRBV19	-	TRBJ1-2	TGTGCCAGTAGTATAAGCCGGGACTACTATGGCTACACCTTC	CASSISRDYYGYTF
-	TRBV4-1	TRBD1	TRBJ1-5	TGCGCCAGCAGCTTTGAGGGACAGGGAGGTCAGCCCCAGCATTTT	CASSFEGQGGQPQHF
-	TRBV6-1	-	TRBJ1-1	TGTGCCAGCAGCCTCCTCACAGGGCGATTTACTGAAGCTTTCTTT	CASSLLTGRFTEAFF
-	TRBV28	TRBD1	TRBJ2-7	TGTGCCAGCAGTTCTCCCGGGACAGGGTCCTACGAGCAGTACTTC	CASSSPGTGSYEQYF
-	TRBV4-2	-	TRBJ2-1	TGTGCCAGCAGCCAAGAGTCTAGCCCCTACAATGAGCAGTTCTTC	CASSQESSPYNEQFF
-	TRBV7-3	TRBD2	TRBJ2-1	TGTGCCAGCAGCTTAACGGTGTTAGCGGGAGTAAATGAGCAGTTCTTC	CASSLTVLAGVNEQFF
-	TRBV5-1	-	TRBJ2-7	TGCGCCAGCCGGAAGGACAGTTCCTACGAGCAGTACTTC	CASRKDSSYEQYF
once	TRBV19	-	TRBJ2-1	TGTGCCAGTAGTAGAGGAATCTCTGTGAATGAGCAGTTCTTC	CASSRGISVNEQFF
-	TRBV4-1	TRBD1	TRBJ1-6	TGCGCCAGCAGCCAAGATCGGGACAGGGCTAATTCACCCCTCCACTTT	CASSQDRDRANSPLHF
-	TRBV4-1	-	TRBJ1-5	TGCGCCAGCAGCCGGGGGATAAATCAGCCCCAGCATTTT	CASSRGINQPQHF
-	TRBV21-1	-	TRBJ1-5	TGTGCCAGCAGAACCACAGGGACTCGCAATCAGCCCCAGCATTTT	CASRTTGTRNQPQHF
-	TRBV4-1	TRBD1	TRBJ1-1	TGCGCCAGCAGCCAGCTCACAGGGGGCCGTGGGAACACTGAAGCTTTCTTT	CASSQLTGGRGNTEAFF
-	TRBV7-9	-	TRBJ1-1	TGTGCCAGCAGCCCGGACAGAGGGTTTACTGAAGCTTTCTTT	CASSPDRGFTEAFF
few	TRBV20-1	-	TRBJ1-2	TGCAGTGCTCCAGGGGACAATGGCTACACCTTC	CSAPGDNGYTF
-	TRBV7-2	-	TRBJ1-2	TGTGCCAGCAGCTTGGGACCGTTATCCTATGGCTACACCTTC	CASSLGPLSYGYTF
-	TRBV19	-	TRBJ2-3	TGTGCCAGTAGTTCGGCAGATACGCAGTATTTT	CASSSADTQYF
-	TRBV30	-	TRBJ1-6	TGTGCCTGGGGGACTGTAAACGGGTATAATTCACCCCTCCACTTT	CAWGTVNGYNSPLHF
-	TRBV5-1	TRBD2	TRBJ2-5	TGCGCCAGCAGCCCCGGACTAGCGGGGGGGCCGGAGACCCAGTACTTC	CASSPGLAGGPETQYF
-	TRBV7-2	TRBD1	TRBJ2-7	TGTGCCAGCAGCTTAGCGGGGACAGGGGCCTACGAGCAGTACTTC	CASSLAGTGAYEQYF
-	TRBV11-3	TRBD1	TRBJ2-1	TGTGCCAGCAGCCCCGACAGGGTCGAGCAGTTCTTC	CASSPDRVEQFF
-	TRBV6-5	-	TRBJ2-7	TGTGCCAGCAGTTACTCGATCGCTACATCCTACGAGCAGTACTTC	CASSYSIATSYEQYF
few	TRBV6-6	TRBD1	TRBJ1-2	TGTGCCAGCCTATTTCGGACAGGGGATATTTGGTATGGCTACACCTTC	CASLFRTGDIWYGYTF
-	TRBV18	TRBD2	TRBJ2-3	TGTGCCAGCTCACCACCGGGGACTAGCGGGAGCCCGACAGATACGCAGTATTTT	CASSPPGTSGSPTDTQYF
-	TRBV5-1	-	TRBJ1-2	TGCGCCAGCAGCCAAGGGACGGCTACTAACTATGGCTACACCTTC	CASSQGTATNYGYTF
-	TRBV7-3	TRBD1	TRBJ2-1	TGTGCCAGCAGCCTAGACAGGGGGGCCACTAATGAGCAGTTCTTC	CASSLDRGATNEQFF
-	TRBV19	TRBD1	TRBJ2-6	TGTGCCAGTAGTCCCGGGACAGGGAACTCTGGGGCCAACGTCCTGACTTTC	CASSPGTGNSGANVLTF
-	TRBV28	-	TRBJ2-3	TGTGCCAGCAGCTCCGTGGGGTTCACAGATACGCAGTATTTT	CASSSVGFTDTQYF
-	TRBV2	TRBD2	TRBJ2-5	TGTGCCAGCAGTGAAGCTCTGTACGCTAGCGGGAGCGAAGAGACCCAGTACTTC	CASSEALYASGSEETQYF
-	TRBV6-5	-	TRBJ1-1	TGTGCCAGCGCAGGGTGGGTGAACACTGAAGCTTTCTTT	CASAGWVNTEAFF